The T cell receptor beta chain under discussion was sequenced for a study of CD8+ T cells in alopecia areata. Overall study results and limits: Among the cells sequenced in scalp samples are also the resident alphabeta T cells of normal skin.

On this clone itself: The antigen remains unidentified.

V was trimmed by 7 bases and J by 4 bases, leaving 11 bases between them. CDR1 is LNHDA and CDR2 is SQIVND in the germline V gene (reference sequence). The CDR3 is 14 amino acids. The authors extracted RNA and reverse transcribed it into cDNA as the sequencing template. Profiled with immunoSEQ multiplex PCR; TCRdb holds only in-frame clones, not every one. The data contain 37,000 or so clones, nearly 55% of them singletons. CD25+CD127- cells were sorted from CD4+ cells in roughly 5 patients. The specimen sequenced was CD4+ Tregs sorted from blood. The chain joins TRBV19 to TRBJ1-6, with D perhaps matching TRBD1 (5 bases). The receptor's source is a human donor with alopecia areata. The DNA of the CDR3 is TGTGCCAGTAACCTCCAGGGTTATAATTCACCCCTCCACTTT. Translation gives CASNLQGYNSPLHF.